This entry concerns a single T cell receptor beta chain. TCRdb's copy holds only in-frame clones and misses some; the assay was immunoSEQ multiplex PCR. Among tens of thousands of clones listed, under 95% were seen once. This sample is drawn from a study of T cell changes during pregnancy in multiple sclerosis. The CDR3 spans 16 residues. Germline CDR1 and CDR2: MNHEY and SVGAGI. After removal of 4 bases from V and 4 bases from J, the junction contained 11 bases not matched to a gene. The J gene is TRBJ1-2, the V gene TRBV6-5; 8 nucleotides line up with TRBD1. Sequenced here: CD4+ T cells from peripheral blood mononuclear cells, sampled in the third trimester of pregnancy. This sequence was found in a female donor in good health, enrolled as a control in a pregnancy study. CDR3 amino acids: CASSSMSGGDFYGYTF. The CDR3, as DNA: TGTGCCAGCAGTTCCATGTCAGGGGGCGATTTCTATGGCTACACCTTC.